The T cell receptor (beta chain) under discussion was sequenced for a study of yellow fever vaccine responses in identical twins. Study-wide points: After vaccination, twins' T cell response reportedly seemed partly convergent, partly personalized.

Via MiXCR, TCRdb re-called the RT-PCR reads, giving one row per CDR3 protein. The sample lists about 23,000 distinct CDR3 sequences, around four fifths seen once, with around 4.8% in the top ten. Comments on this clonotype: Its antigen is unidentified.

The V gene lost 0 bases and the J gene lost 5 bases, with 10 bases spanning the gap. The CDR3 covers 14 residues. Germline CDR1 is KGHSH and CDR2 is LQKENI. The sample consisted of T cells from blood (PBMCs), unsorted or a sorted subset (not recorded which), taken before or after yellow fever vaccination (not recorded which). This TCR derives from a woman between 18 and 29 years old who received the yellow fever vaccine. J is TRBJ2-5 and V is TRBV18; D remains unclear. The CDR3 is CASSPPISAETQYF. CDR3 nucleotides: TGTGCCAGCTCACCACCGATCTCCGCGGAGACCCAGTACTTC.